This TCR beta chain is drawn from a study of T cells after yellow fever vaccination. Study conclusions and caveats: Post-booster reappearance was seen for most primary-vaccination clones (about 96% CD4, roughly 86% CD8).

TCR cDNA was made by 5'RACE template switching, adding a universal primer site and UMIs. TCRdb reanalysed the 5' RACE reads using MiXCR and keeps one entry per CDR3 protein. The table shows hundreds of thousands of distinct CDR3 sequences, with around 13% occurring only once. The CDR3 extends over 12 amino acids. Germline V gives CDR1 SQVTM, CDR2 ANQGSEA. Trimming removed 7 bases at V and 0 bases at J, with 9 bases between. Concerning this clonotype: Its antigen remains unknown.

Sample: CD4+ T cells sorted from PBMCs, taken 15 days after the yellow fever booster vaccination. This chain uses TRBV29-1 with TRBJ1-1; D gene ambiguous. The sequence derives from a man between 18 and 29 years old who received the YFV17D yellow fever vaccine. The CDR3 is CSGGLLNTEAFF. The CDR3 region has the DNA TGCAGCGGCGGACTTCTGAACACTGAAGCTTTCTTT.